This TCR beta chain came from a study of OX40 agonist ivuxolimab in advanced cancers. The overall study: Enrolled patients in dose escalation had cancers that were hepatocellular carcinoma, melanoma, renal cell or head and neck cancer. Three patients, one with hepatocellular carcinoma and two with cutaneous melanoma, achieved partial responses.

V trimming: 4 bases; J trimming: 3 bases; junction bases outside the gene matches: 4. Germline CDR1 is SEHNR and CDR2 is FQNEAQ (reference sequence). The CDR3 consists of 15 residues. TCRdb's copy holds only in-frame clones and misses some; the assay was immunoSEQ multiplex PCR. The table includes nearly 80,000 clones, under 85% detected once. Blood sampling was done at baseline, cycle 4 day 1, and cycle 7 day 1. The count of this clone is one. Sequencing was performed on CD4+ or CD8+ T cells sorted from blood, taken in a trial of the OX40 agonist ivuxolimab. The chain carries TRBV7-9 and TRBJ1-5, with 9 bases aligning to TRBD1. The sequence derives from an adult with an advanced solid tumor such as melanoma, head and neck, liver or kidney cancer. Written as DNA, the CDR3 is TGTGCCAGCAGCTCGGGGACAGGGAACAATCAGCCCCAGCATTTT. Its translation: CASSSGTGNNQPQHF.